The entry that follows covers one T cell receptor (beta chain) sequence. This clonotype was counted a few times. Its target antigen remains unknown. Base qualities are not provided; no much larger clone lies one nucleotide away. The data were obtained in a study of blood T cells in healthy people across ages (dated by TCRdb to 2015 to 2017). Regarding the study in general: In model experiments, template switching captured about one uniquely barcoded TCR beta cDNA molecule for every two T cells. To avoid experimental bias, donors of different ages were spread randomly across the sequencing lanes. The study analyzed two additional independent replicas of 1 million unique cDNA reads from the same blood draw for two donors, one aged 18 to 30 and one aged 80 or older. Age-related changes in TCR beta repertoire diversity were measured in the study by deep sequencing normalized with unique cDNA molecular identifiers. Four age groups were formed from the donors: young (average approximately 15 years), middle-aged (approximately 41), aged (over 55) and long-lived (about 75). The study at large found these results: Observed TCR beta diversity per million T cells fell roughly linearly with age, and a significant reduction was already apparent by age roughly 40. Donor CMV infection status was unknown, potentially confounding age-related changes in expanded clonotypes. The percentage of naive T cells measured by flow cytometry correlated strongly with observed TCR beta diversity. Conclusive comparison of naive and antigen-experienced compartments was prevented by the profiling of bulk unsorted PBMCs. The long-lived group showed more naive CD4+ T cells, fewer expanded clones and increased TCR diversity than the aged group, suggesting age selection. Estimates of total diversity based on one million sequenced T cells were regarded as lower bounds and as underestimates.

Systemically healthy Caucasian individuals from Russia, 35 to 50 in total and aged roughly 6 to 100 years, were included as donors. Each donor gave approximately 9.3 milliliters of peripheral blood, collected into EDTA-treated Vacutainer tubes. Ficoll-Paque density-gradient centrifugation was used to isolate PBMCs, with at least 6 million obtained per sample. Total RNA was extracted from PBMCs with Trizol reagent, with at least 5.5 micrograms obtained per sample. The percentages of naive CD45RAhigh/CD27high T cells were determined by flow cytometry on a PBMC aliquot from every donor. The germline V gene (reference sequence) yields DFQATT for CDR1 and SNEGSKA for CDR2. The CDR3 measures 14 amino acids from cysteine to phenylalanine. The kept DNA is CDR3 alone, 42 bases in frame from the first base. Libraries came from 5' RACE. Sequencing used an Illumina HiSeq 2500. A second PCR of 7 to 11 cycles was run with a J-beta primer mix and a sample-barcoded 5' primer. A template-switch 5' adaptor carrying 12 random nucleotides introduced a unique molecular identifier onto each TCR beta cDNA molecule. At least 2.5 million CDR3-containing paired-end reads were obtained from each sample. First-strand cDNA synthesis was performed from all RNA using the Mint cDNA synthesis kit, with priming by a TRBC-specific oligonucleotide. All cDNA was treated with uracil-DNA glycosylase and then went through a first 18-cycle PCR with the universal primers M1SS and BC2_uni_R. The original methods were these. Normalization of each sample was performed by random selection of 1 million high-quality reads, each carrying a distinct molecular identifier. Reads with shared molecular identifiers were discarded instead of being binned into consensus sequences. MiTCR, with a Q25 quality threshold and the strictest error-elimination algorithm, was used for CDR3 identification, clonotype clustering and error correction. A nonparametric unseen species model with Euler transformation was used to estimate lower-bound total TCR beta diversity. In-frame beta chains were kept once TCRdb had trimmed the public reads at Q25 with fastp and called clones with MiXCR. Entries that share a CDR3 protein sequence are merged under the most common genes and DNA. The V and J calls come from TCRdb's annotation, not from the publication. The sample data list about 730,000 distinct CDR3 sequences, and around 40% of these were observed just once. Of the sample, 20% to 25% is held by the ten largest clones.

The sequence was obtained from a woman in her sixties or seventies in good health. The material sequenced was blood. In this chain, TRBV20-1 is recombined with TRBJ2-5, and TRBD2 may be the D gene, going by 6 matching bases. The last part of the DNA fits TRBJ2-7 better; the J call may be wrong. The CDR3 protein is CSAFSGTSAYEQYF. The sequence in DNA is TGCAGTGCTTTCTCCGGGACTTCTGCCTACGAGCAGTACTTC.